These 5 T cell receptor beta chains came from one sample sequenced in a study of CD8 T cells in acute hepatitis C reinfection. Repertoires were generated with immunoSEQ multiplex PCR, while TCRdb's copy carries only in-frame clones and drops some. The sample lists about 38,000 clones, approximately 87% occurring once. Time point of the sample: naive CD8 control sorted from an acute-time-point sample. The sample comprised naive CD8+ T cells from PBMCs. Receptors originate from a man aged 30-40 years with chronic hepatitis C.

The CDR3 bases are TGTGCCAGCAGCGAAGGCTACTCGAACACCGGGGAGCTGTTTTTT. Its protein is CASSEGYSNTGELFF. The chain combines TRBV11-2 with TRBJ2-2; no firm D call. Per the germline V gene, CDR1 is SGHAT and CDR2 is FQNNGV. The germline V and J ends were trimmed by 5 bases and 0 bases, with 10 bases remaining between them. The CDR3 has 15 residues.

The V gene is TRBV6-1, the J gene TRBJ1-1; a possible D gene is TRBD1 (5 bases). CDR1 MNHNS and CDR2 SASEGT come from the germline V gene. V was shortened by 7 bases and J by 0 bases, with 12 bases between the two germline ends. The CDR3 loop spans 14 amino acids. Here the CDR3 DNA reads TGTGCCAGCATAAAGACAGTAATGAACACTGAAGCTTTCTTT. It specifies CASIKTVMNTEAFF.

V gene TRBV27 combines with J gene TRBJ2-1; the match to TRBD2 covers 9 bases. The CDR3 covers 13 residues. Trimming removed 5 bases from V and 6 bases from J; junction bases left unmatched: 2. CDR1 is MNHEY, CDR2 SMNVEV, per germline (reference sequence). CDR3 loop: CASSPRGGNEQFF. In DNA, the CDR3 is TGTGCCAGCAGTCCGCGGGGGGGCAATGAGCAGTTCTTC.

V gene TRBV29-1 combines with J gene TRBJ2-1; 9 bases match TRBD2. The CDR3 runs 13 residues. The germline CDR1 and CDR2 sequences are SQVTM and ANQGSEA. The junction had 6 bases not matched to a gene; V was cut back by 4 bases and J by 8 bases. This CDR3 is CSVGGLAGDEQFF. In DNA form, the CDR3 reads TGCAGCGTTGGAGGTTTAGCGGGAGATGAGCAGTTCTTC.

The CDR3 protein is CSVPLFDGPDTLYSNQPQHF. The CDR3 DNA reads TGCAGCGTCCCTTTGTTCGACGGACCGGACACACTATATAGCAATCAGCCCCAGCATTTT. The rearrangement joins TRBV29-1 to TRBJ1-5; possible D gene TRBD1, 5 bases. Trimming removed 6 bases at V and 0 bases at J, with 30 bases between. The CDR3 spans 20 residues. Germline lookup yields CDR1 SQVTM and CDR2 ANQGSEA.